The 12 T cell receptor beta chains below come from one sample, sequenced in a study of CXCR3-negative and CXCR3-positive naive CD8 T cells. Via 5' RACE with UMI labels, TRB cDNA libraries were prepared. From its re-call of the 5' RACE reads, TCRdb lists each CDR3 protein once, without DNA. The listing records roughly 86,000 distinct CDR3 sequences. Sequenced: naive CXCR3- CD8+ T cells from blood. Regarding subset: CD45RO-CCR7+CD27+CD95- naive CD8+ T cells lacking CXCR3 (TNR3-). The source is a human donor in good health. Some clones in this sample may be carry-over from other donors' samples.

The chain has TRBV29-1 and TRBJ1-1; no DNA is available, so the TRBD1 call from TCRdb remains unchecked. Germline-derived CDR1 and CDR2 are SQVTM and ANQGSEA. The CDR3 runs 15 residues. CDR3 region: CSVEGTGSGRAEAFF.

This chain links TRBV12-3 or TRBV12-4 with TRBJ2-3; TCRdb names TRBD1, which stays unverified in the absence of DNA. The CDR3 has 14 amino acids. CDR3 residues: CASSQRGTGATQYF.

The CDR3 sequence: CASSFGTGGDEQYF. This rearrangement joins TRBV4-1 to TRBJ2-7; TCRdb designates TRBD1, a call that cannot be tested without DNA. Per the germline V gene, CDR1 is MGHRA and CDR2 is YSYEKL. CDR3 length: 14 residues.

CDR3 residues: CASSFTSGANVLTF. This rearrangement joins TRBV5-1 to TRBJ2-6. This CDR3 is built from 14 residues. In germline, CDR1 is SGHRS, CDR2 YFSETQ.

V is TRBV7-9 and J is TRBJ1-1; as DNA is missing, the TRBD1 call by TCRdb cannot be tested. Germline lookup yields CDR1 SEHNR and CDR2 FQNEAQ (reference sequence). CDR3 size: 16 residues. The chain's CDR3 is CASHGRRGVLNTEAFF.

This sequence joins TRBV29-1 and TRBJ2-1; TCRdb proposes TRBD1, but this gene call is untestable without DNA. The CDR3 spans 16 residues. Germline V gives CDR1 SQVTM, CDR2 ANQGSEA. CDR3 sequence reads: CSVGPGGTTRYNEQFF.

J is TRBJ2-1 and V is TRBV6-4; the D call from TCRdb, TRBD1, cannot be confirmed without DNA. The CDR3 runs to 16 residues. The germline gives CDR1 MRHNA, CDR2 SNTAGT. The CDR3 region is CASSGSGTGDYNEQFF.

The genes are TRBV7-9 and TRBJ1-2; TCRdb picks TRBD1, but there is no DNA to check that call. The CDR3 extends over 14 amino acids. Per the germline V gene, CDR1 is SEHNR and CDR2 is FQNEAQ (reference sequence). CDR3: CASSSGTGAVGYTF.

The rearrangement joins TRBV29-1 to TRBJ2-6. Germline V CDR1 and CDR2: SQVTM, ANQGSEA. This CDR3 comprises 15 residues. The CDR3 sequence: CGVEIKHSGANVLTF.

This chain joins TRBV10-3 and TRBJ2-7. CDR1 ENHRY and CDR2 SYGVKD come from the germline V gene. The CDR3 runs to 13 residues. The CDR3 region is CAMTDRYSYEQYF.

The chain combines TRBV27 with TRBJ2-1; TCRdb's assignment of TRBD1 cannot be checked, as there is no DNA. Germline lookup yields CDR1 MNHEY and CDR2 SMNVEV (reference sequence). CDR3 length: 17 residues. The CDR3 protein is CASSPMKGAQTPGEQFF.

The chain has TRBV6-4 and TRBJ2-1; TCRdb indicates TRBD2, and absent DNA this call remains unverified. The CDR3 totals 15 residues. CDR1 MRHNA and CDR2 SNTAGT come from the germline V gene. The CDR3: CASSGTSGGYNEQFF.